This T cell receptor (beta chain) was found in a study of cytomegalovirus exposure and HLA in healthy donors. General study points: Using the classifier, cytomegalovirus status was reportedly diagnosed with high specificity and sensitivity. Among TCR beta chains, those listed as cytomegalovirus-associated numbered some 170. Specificity of three CMV-associated chains for CMV antigens was verified in vitro.

The CDR3 covers 13 residues. The V segment lost 4 bases and the J segment 4 bases; nucleotides outside the gene matches: 3. The germline gives CDR1 SGHTA, CDR2 FQGTGA. About this clone itself: Its antigen is undetermined.

The donors were in the approximately 120-subject validation cohort; that cohort was separate from the roughly 730-subject first cohort. Using immunoSEQ multiplex PCR, the repertoire was profiled, and TCRdb retains in-frame clones only, with some absent. The sample has around 62,000 clones; roughly 91% are singletons. This chain links TRBV7-3 with TRBJ1-1, with 7 bases that match TRBD1. The material sequenced was PBMCs. This TCR came from a woman aged 18-29 years in good health and CMV-seronegative. The CDR3 loop is CASSSQGVTEAFF. The CDR3 nucleotides read TGTGCCAGCAGCTCCCAGGGGGTCACTGAAGCTTTCTTT.